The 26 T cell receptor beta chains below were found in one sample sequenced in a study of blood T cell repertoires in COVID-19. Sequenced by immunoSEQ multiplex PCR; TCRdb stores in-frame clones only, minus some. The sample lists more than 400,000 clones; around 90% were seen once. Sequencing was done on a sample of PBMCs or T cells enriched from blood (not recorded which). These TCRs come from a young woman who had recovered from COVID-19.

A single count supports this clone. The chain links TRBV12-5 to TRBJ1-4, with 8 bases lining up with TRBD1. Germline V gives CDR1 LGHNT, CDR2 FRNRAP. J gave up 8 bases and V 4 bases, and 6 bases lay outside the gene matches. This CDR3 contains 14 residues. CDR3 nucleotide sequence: TGTGCTAGTGGTTGGACAGGGAGATGGGAAAAACTGTTTTTT. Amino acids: CASGWTGRWEKLFF.

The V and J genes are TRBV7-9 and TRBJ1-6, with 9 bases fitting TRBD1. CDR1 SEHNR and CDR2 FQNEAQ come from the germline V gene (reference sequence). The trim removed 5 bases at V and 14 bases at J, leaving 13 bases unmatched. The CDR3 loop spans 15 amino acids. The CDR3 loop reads CASSPGQGPQLTLHF. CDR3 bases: TGTGCCAGCAGCCCAGGACAGGGGCCCCAGTTAACCCTCCACTTT.

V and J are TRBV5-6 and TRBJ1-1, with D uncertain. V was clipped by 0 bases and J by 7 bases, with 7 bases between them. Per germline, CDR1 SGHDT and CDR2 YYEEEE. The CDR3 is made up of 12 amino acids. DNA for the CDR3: TGTGCCAGCAGCTTGGCAACCAGTGAAGCTTTCTTT. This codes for CASSLATSEAFF. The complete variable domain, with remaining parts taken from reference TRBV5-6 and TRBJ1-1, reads DAGVTQSPTHLIKTRGQQVTLRCSPKSGHDTVSWYQQALGQGPQFIFQYYEEEERQRGNFPDRFSGHQFPNYSSELNVNALLLGDSALYLCASSLATSEAFFGQGTRLTVV.

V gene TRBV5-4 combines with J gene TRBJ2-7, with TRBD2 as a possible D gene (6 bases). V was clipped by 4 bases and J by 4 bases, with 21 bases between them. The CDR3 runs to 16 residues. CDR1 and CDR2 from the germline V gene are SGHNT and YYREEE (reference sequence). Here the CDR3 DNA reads TGTGCCAGCAGCGTCCTAGGGCCGGGAGCGAGGTACGAGCAGTACTTC. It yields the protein CASSVLGPGARYEQYF.

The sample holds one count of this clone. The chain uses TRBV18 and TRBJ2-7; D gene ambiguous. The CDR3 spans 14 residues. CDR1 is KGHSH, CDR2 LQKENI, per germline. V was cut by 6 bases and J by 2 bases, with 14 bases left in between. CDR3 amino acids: CASSPGTGTYEQYF. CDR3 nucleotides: TGTGCCAGCTCGCCCGGTACGGGTACCTACGAGCAGTACTTC.

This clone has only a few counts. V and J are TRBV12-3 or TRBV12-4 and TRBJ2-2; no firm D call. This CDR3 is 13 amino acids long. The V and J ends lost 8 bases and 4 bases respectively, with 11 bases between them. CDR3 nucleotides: TGTGCCAGCGTTTTTTCAGGCACCGGGGAGCTGTTTTTT. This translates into CASVFSGTGELFF.

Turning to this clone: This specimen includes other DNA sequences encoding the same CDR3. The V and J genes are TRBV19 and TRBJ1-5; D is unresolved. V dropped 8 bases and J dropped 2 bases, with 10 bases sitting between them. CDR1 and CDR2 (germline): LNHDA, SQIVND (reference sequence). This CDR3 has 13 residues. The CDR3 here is CASSSGGNQPQHF. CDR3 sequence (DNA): TGTGCCAGTTCGTCAGGCGGCAATCAGCCCCAGCATTTT.

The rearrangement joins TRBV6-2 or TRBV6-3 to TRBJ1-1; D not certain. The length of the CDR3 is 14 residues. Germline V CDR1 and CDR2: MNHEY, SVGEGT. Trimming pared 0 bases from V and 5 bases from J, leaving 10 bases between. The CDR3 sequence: CASSYSIQATEAFF. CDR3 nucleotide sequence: TGTGCCAGCAGTTACTCGATCCAGGCGACTGAAGCTTTCTTT.

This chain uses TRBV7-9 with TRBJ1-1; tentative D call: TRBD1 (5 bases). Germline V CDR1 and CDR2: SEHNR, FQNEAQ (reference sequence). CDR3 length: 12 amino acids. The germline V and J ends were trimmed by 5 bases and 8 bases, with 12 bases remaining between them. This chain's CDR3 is CASSIGRTEAFF. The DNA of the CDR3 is TGTGCCAGCAGCATCGGACGGACAGAAGCTTTCTTT.

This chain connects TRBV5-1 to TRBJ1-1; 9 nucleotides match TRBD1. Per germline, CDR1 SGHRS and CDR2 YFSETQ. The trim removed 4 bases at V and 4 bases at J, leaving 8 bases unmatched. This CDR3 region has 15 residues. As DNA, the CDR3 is TGCGCCAGCAGCGAAGGACAGGGGAGGGTCACTGAAGCTTTCTTT. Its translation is CASSEGQGRVTEAFF.

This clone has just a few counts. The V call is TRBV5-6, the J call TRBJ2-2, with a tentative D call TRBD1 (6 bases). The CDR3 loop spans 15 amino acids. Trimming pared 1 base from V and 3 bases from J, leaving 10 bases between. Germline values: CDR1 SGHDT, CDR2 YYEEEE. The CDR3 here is CASSLSGQYTGELFF. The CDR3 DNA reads TGTGCCAGCAGCTTGAGTGGACAGTACACCGGGGAGCTGTTTTTT.

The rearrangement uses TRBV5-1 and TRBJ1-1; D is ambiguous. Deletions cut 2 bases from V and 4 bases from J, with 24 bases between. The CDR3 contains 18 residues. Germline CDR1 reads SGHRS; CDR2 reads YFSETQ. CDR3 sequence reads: CASSFLPPRGGEVTEAFF. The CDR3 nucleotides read TGCGCCAGCAGCTTTTTACCCCCTCGTGGAGGAGAGGTCACTGAAGCTTTCTTT.

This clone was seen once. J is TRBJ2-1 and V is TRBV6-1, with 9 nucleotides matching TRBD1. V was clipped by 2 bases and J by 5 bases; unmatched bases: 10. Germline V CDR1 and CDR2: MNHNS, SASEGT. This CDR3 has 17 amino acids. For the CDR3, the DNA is TGTGCCAGCAGTGAAAGTCTGAGGGACAGGGACAACAATGAGCAGTTCTTC. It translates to CASSESLRDRDNNEQFF.

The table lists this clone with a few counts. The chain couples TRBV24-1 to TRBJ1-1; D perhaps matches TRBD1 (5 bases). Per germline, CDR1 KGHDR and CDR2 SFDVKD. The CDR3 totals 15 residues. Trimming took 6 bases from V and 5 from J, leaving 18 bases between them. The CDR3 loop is CATSTGETGGTEAFF. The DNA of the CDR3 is TGTGCCACCAGTACGGGGGAAACGGGAGGAACTGAAGCTTTCTTT.

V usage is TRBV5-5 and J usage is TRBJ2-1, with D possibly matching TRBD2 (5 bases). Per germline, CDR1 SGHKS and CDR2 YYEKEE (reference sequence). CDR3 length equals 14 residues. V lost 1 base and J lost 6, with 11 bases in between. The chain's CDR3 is CASSLLSSLNEQFF. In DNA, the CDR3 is TGTGCCAGCAGCTTGCTATCTAGCCTCAATGAGCAGTTCTTC.

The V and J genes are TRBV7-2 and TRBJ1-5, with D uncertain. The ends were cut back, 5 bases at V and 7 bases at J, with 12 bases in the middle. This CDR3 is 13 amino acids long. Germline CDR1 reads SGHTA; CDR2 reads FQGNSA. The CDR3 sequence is CASSPGFGQPQHF. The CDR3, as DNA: TGTGCCAGCAGCCCGGGGTTCGGCCAGCCCCAGCATTTT. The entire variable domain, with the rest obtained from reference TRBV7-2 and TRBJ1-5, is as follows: GAGVSQSPSNKVTEKGKDVELRCDPISGHTALYWYRQSLGQGLEFLIYFQGNSAPDKSGLPSDRFSAERTGGSVSTLTIQRTQQEDSAVYLCASSPGFGQPQHFGDGTRLSIL.

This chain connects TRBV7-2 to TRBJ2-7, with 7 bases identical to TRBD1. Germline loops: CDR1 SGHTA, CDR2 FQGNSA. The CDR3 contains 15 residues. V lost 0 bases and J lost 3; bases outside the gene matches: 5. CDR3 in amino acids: CASSLAAGGGYEQYF. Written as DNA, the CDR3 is TGTGCCAGCAGCTTAGCGGCAGGGGGTGGCTACGAGCAGTACTTC.

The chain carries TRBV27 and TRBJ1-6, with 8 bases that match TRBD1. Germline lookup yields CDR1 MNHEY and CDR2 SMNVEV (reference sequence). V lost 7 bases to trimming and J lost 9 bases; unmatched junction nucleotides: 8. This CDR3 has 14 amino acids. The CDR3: CASTSYRGSSPLHF. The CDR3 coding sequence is TGTGCCAGCACTTCGTACAGGGGGAGTTCACCCCTCCACTTT.

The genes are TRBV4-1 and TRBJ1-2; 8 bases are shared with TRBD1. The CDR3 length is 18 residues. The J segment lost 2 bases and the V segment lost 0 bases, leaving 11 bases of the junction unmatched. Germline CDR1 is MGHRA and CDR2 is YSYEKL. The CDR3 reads CASSQDIQTGTGNYGYTF. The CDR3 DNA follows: TGCGCCAGCAGCCAAGATATCCAGACCGGGACAGGAAACTATGGCTACACCTTC.

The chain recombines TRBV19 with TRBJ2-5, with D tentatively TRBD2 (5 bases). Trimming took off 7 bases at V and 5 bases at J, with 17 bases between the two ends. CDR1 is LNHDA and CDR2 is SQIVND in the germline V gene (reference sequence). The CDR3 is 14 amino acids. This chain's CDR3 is CASKMGSEVETQYF. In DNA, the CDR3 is TGTGCCAGTAAGATGGGTAGCGAGGTTGAGACCCAGTACTTC.

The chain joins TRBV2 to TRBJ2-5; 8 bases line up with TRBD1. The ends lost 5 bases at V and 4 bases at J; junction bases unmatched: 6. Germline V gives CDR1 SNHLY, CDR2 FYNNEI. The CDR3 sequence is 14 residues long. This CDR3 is CASSYRGRGETQYF. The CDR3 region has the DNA TGTGCCAGCAGTTACAGGGGGAGAGGAGAGACCCAGTACTTC.

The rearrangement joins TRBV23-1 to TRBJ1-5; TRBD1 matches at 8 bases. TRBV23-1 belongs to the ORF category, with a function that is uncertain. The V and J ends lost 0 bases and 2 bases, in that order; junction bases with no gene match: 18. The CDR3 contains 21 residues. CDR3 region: CASSQSEVPDRGDVCNQPQHF. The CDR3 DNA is TGCGCCAGCAGTCAATCGGAAGTCCCCGACAGGGGAGACGTCTGCAATCAGCCCCAGCATTTT.

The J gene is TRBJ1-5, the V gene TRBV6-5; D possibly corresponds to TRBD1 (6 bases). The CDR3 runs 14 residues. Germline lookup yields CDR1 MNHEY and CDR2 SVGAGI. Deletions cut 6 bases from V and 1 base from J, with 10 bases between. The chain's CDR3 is CASRNRESNQPQHF. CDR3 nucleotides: TGTGCCAGCAGGAACAGGGAGAGCAATCAGCCCCAGCATTTT.

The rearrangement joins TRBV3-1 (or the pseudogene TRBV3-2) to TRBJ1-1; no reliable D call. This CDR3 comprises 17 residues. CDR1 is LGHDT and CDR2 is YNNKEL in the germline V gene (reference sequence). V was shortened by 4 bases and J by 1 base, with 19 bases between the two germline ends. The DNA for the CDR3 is TGTGCCAGCAGCCTTTTAATCCCCGGGAGAGAGAACACTGAAGCTTTCTTT. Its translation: CASSLLIPGRENTEAFF.

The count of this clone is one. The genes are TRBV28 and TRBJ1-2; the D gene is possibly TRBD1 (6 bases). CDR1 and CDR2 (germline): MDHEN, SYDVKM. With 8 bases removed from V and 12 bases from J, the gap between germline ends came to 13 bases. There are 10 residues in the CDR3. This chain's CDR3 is CASGYRADTF. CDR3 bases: TGTGCCAGCGGGTACAGGGCCGACACCTTC.

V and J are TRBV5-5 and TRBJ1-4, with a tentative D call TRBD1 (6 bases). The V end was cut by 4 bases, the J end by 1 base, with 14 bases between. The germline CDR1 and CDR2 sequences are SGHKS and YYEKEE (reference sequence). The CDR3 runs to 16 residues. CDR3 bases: TGTGCCAGCAGCCCCAAGGGGGGGCGAACTAATGAAAAACTGTTTTTT. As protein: CASSPKGGRTNEKLFF.